These 26 T cell receptor beta chains share one sample of origin, sequenced in a study of cytomegalovirus exposure and HLA in healthy donors. Primers for the PCR totalled 60 Vbeta and 13 Jbeta. The method was immunoSEQ multiplex PCR; TCRdb's version includes in-frame clones alone and lacks a portion of them. The sample holds about 110,000 clones, 65% to 75% seen once. What was sequenced was PBMCs. The receptors here all came from a man aged 35 to 55 in good health and CMV-seropositive.

In this sample, this clone turned up once. This chain connects TRBV27 to TRBJ1-2, with D maybe TRBD1 (6 bases). The CDR3 spans 15 residues. V was clipped by 5 bases and J by 5 bases, with 18 bases between them. From germline, CDR1 is MNHEY and CDR2 SMNVEV (reference sequence). The CDR3 sequence is CASSPFIAGAYGYTF. The CDR3 DNA reads as TGTGCCAGCAGTCCGTTTATAGCGGGGGCGTATGGCTACACCTTC.

The chain couples TRBV10-3 to TRBJ2-5; the match to TRBD1 covers 9 bases. This CDR3 is built from 17 residues. The V gene's germline CDR1 is ENHRY and CDR2 SYGVKD. The junction had 13 bases not matched to a gene; V was cut back by 3 bases and J by 5 bases. DNA for the CDR3: TGTGCCATCAGTGAAACAACGGGACAGGGAAAGAGGGAGACCCAGTACTTC. Its translation is CAISETTGQGKRETQYF.

The chain has TRBV7-9 and TRBJ2-3, with D maybe TRBD1 (6 bases). CDR3 length: 14 residues. Trimming left V 5 bases short and J 6 bases short, with 15 bases between. CDR1 and CDR2 (germline): SEHNR, FQNEAQ (reference sequence). The CDR3 loop is CASSPQGEVDTQYF. The CDR3 DNA sequence: TGTGCCAGCAGCCCACAGGGAGAGGTGGATACGCAGTATTTT.

This sequence joins TRBV4-2 and TRBJ2-3; TRBD2 might be the D (6 bases). Germline V CDR1 and CDR2: LGHNA, YNFKEQ. This CDR3 has 13 amino acids. The V gene lost 3 bases and the J gene lost 6 bases, with 10 bases spanning the gap. The CDR3 here is CASSQGLLDTQYF. DNA for the CDR3: TGTGCCAGCAGCCAGGGACTCCTTGATACGCAGTATTTT.

This rearrangement joins TRBV7-2 to TRBJ1-1, with D perhaps TRBD1 (6 bases). The V end lost 5 bases, the J end lost 4 bases, and 8 bases lay between the germline ends. The CDR3 extends over 12 amino acids. Germline V gene sequence: CDR1 SGHTA, CDR2 FQGNSA. The CDR3 DNA is TGTGCCAGCAGCAGGGGGGGCACTGAAGCTTTCTTT. As protein: CASSRGGTEAFF.

This clone has only a few counts. The DNA of the CDR3 is TGCGCCAGCAGCCAGGAGGGACAGGGGGCGCGTGGCTACACCTTC. It translates to CASSQEGQGARGYTF. The J gene is TRBJ1-2, the V gene TRBV5-1, with 12 bases fitting TRBD1. This CDR3 has 15 residues. V dropped 4 bases and J dropped 7; count of bases not matched to a gene: 8. Germline lookup yields CDR1 SGHRS and CDR2 YFSETQ. The variable domain in full, completed from reference TRBV5-1 and TRBJ1-2, reads KAGVTQTPRYLIKTRGQQVTLSCSPISGHRSVSWYQQTPGQGLQFLFEYFSETQRNKGNFPGRFSGRQFSNSRSEMNVSTLELGDSALYLCASSQEGQGARGYTFGSGTRLTVV.

This sequence joins TRBV10-3 and TRBJ2-3; TRBD1 might be the D (6 bases). Trimming removed 3 bases at V and 2 bases at J, with 12 bases between. Germline V gene lookup returns CDR1 ENHRY and CDR2 SYGVKD. The CDR3 is 15 amino acids. In DNA form, the CDR3 reads TGTGCCATCAGTGAAGGCAGGGGCGACACAGATACGCAGTATTTT. Its translation is CAISEGRGDTDTQYF.

The chain is built from TRBV18 and TRBJ1-5; D is perhaps TRBD1 (6 bases). This CDR3 has 16 amino acids. Germline CDR1 KGHSH, CDR2 LQKENI. V was clipped by 0 bases and J by 4 bases, with 13 bases between them. CDR3 residues: CASSPPGAGENQPQHF. The CDR3 DNA is TGTGCCAGCTCACCACCGGGGGCTGGTGAAAATCAGCCCCAGCATTTT.

The table lists this clone with a count of one. This chain connects TRBV10-3 to TRBJ2-3; 10 nucleotides agree with TRBD2. This CDR3 spans 15 amino acids. Germline CDR1 reads ENHRY; CDR2 reads SYGVKD. With V trimmed by 9 bases and J by 2 bases, 8 bases remained unmatched. Here the CDR3 DNA reads TGTGCCATTAAGCGGGAGGGATACTCCACAGATACGCAGTATTTT. Its translation is CAIKREGYSTDTQYF.

V and J are TRBV10-3 and TRBJ2-2, with unresolved D. The CDR3 sequence is 12 residues long. Germline CDR1 and CDR2: ENHRY and SYGVKD. Trimming shortened V by 3 bases and J by 5 bases, and 4 bases separated the two germline ends. CDR3: CAISEATGELFF. In DNA form, the CDR3 reads TGTGCCATCAGTGAAGCAACCGGGGAGCTGTTTTTT.

This clone has more than one count but fewer than ten. This chain joins TRBV2 and TRBJ1-3; D is ambiguous. This CDR3 has 17 amino acids. Trimming took off 2 bases at V and 0 bases at J, with 14 bases between the two ends. Germline CDR1 is SNHLY and CDR2 is FYNNEI. The CDR3 spells CASSESSQPSSGNTIYF. The CDR3 region has the DNA TGTGCCAGCAGTGAATCTAGTCAGCCGAGCTCTGGAAACACCATATATTTT.

This chain uses TRBV7-9 with TRBJ1-4; 10 bases fit TRBD1. CDR1 and CDR2 (germline): SEHNR, FQNEAQ (reference sequence). The CDR3 is 14 residues long. The trim removed 3 bases at V and 7 bases at J, leaving 2 bases unmatched. CDR3 in DNA: TGTGCCAGCAGCTTGGGGACAGGGGTTGAAAAACTGTTTTTT. As protein: CASSLGTGVEKLFF.

In this sample, this clone turned up a few times. The rearrangement links TRBV9 to TRBJ2-2; 10 bases are a match to TRBD2. This CDR3 has 18 amino acids. V lost 4 bases to trimming and J lost 4 bases; unmatched junction nucleotides: 13. The germline gives CDR1 SGDLS, CDR2 YYNGEE. The CDR3 bases are TGTGCCAGCAGCCCTCGGACTAGCGGAGTTTGGACCACCGGGGAGCTGTTTTTT. Translated: CASSPRTSGVWTTGELFF.

The chain is built from TRBV6-1 and TRBJ2-7; 10 bases are a match to TRBD1. Germline V gives CDR1 MNHNS, CDR2 SASEGT. V was clipped by 8 bases and J by 3 bases; unmatched bases: 4. The CDR3 extends over 13 amino acids. In nucleotides, the CDR3 is TGTGCCAGCCTCGGACAGGGGGTCTACGAGCAGTACTTC. Protein product: CASLGQGVYEQYF.

The chain uses TRBV4-3 and TRBJ1-2; D remains unclear. The germline CDR1 and CDR2 sequences are LGHNA and YSLEER. The CDR3 consists of 12 residues. Trimming cost V 7 bases and J 5 bases, with 11 bases left between them. The CDR3 DNA reads TGCGCCAGCAAAGGAGTAGGTTATGGCTACACCTTC. Translated, it gives CASKGVGYGYTF.

Only one count was recorded for this clone. The rearrangement links TRBV7-3 to TRBJ2-3, with 8 bases fitting TRBD2. The CDR3 is 14 amino acids. V lost 5 bases and J lost 0; bases outside the gene matches: 1. The germline CDR1 and CDR2 sequences are SGHTA and FQGTGA. CDR3 protein: CASSRGGSTDTQYF. The CDR3 DNA follows: TGTGCCAGCAGCCGGGGGGGCAGCACAGATACGCAGTATTTT.

A word on this clone: Distinct nucleotide sequences in the sample also encode this CDR3. The genes are TRBV28 and TRBJ2-7; 7 bases align to TRBD1. CDR3 length equals 12 residues. The germline V gene encodes CDR1 MDHEN and CDR2 SYDVKM. Trimming removed 5 bases from V and 4 bases from J; junction bases left unmatched: 2. The chain's CDR3 is CASSLRGYEQYF. The CDR3 DNA is TGTGCCAGCAGTCTCAGGGGGTACGAGCAGTACTTC.

This clone was observed a handful of times. The CDR3 nucleotides are TGTGCCAGCAGTAGCCGGGACAGGGCGATCGAGCAGTACTTC. Its translation: CASSSRDRAIEQYF. The J gene is TRBJ2-7, the V gene TRBV6-5; 9 bases fit TRBD1. Germline V gives CDR1 MNHEY, CDR2 SVGAGI. This CDR3 has 14 residues. The junction had 8 bases not matched to a gene; V was cut back by 5 bases and J by 6 bases.

The rearrangement links TRBV30 to TRBJ1-2; weak D call: TRBD1 (5 bases). Germline assignment: CDR1 GTSNPN and CDR2 SVGIG (reference sequence). This CDR3 has 12 amino acids. With 5 bases removed from V and 11 bases from J, the gap between germline ends came to 18 bases. CDR3 loop: CAWQLSQGDYTF. Here the CDR3 DNA reads TGTGCCTGGCAACTTAGCCAGGGCGATTACACCTTC.

This clone was observed a few times. The DNA for the CDR3 is TGCGCCAGCAGCCAAGGGGACAGGGCGGAACATGGCTACACCTTC. The encoded protein is CASSQGDRAEHGYTF. This chain joins TRBV4-1 and TRBJ1-2; 9 bases are shared with TRBD1. Germline lookup yields CDR1 MGHRA and CDR2 YSYEKL. CDR3 length: 15 residues. The trim removed 1 base at V and 6 bases at J, leaving 6 bases unmatched.

The J gene is TRBJ2-1, the V gene TRBV7-2, with TRBD1 identical over 8 bases. V shed 8 bases and J 7 bases; nucleotides not matched to a gene: 16. The CDR3 has 16 residues. Germline V gene lookup returns CDR1 SGHTA and CDR2 FQGNSA. CDR3 in amino acids: CASRRTGTGALNEQFF. The CDR3 coding sequence is TGTGCCAGCCGACGAACCGGGACAGGTGCTTTAAATGAGCAGTTCTTC.

The V call is TRBV10-1, the J call TRBJ2-5; D is perhaps TRBD2 (5 bases). Trimming removed 0 bases at V and 5 bases at J, with 13 bases between. Germline CDR1 reads WNHNN; CDR2 reads SYGVQD (reference sequence). This CDR3 has 15 amino acids. The CDR3 nucleotides read TGCGCCAGCAGTGAGTCCTCGGACTCTGGGGAGACCCAGTACTTC. Amino acids: CASSESSDSGETQYF.

The V and J genes are TRBV27 and TRBJ2-7; TRBD2 might be the D (6 bases). The V gene's germline CDR1 is MNHEY and CDR2 SMNVEV (reference sequence). V was pared by 6 bases and J by 4 bases, with 13 bases between. The CDR3 totals 13 residues. The CDR3 sequence is CASSLTGGYEQYF. CDR3 bases: TGTGCCAGCAGCCTCACTGGGGGGTACGAGCAGTACTTC.

This clone has a single count. The chain joins TRBV2 to TRBJ2-3; 10 bases match TRBD1. Germline CDR1 and CDR2: SNHLY and FYNNEI. The CDR3 length is 15 residues. Trimming took 6 bases from V and 7 from J; bases not matched to a gene: 10. CDR3 nucleotides: TGTGCCAGCAGCCCCGGACAGGGGGGGACCAATACGCAGTATTTT. It translates to CASSPGQGGTNTQYF.

This chain uses TRBV7-9 with TRBJ1-2, with TRBD1 matching over 8 bases. With 4 bases clipped from V and 2 bases from J, the junction kept 9 bases outside the gene matches. Germline CDR1 SEHNR, CDR2 FQNEAQ (reference sequence). The CDR3 covers 16 residues. CDR3 DNA: TGTGCCAGCAGCTCAGGGGGCGCGGGTACCAACTATGGCTACACCTTC. It yields the protein CASSSGGAGTNYGYTF.

The rearrangement uses TRBV4-1 and TRBJ1-2, with 8 bases fitting TRBD1. The V gene end was trimmed by 4 bases and the J gene end by 8 bases; junction bases not matched to a gene: 9. The CDR3 is made up of 14 amino acids. Germline CDR1 and CDR2: MGHRA and YSYEKL. The CDR3 spells CASSRTSGGEGYTF. CDR3 nucleotides: TGCGCCAGCAGCCGCACTTCAGGGGGCGAGGGCTACACCTTC.